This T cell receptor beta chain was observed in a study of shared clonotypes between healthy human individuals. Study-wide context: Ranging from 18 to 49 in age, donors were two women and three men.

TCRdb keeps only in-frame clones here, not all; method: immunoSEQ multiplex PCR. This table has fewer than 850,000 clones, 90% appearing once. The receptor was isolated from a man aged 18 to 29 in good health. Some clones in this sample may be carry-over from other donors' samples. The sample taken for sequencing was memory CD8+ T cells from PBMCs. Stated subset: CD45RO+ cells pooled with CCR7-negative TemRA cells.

The CDR3 sequence is CASSQRTDQETQYF. The CDR3 DNA sequence: TGTGCCAGCAGCCAACGGACAGACCAAGAGACCCAGTACTTC. The chain couples TRBV7-2 to TRBJ2-5; weak D call: TRBD1 (6 bases). V lost 5 bases and J lost 0, with 10 bases in between. The CDR3 extends over 14 amino acids. Germline CDR1 reads SGHTA; CDR2 reads FQGNSA.